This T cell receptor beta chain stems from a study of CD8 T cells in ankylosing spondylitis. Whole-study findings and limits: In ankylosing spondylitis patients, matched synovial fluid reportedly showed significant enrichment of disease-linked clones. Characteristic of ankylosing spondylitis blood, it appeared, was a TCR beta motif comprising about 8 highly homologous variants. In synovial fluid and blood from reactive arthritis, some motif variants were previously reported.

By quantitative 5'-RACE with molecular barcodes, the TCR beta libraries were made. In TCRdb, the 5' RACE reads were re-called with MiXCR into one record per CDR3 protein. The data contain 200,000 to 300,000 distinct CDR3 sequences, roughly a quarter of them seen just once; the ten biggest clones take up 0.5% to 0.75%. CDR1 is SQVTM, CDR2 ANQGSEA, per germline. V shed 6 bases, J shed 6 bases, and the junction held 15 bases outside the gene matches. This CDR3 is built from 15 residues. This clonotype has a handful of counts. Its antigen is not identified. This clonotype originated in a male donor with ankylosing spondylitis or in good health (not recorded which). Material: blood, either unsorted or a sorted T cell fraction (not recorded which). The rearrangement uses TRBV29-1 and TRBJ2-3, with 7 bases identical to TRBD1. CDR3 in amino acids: CSVAFSGQPWDTQYF. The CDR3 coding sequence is TGCAGCGTGGCGTTTTCGGGACAGCCGTGGGATACGCAGTATTTT.